These 11 T cell receptor beta chains were sequenced from one sample in a study of T-cell memory formation after mild COVID-19. From the 5' RACE reads, TCRdb called clonotypes with MiXCR, one entry per CDR3 protein. Counted here are 200,000 to 300,000 distinct CDR3 sequences, 15% to 19% occurring once; the ten biggest clones make up 2.1%. The sequenced sample consisted of PBMCs or a T cell subset sorted from them (not recorded which). These receptors originate from an adult woman who had mild COVID-19 (a few samples of this study predate the infection). Cell type and time point are not known.

This clonotype was observed a few times. The V call is TRBV4-3, the J call TRBJ2-7; D not resolved. With 4 bases removed from V and 0 bases from J, the gap between germline ends came to 10 bases. Germline V lookup: CDR1 LGHNA, CDR2 YSLEER. The CDR3 spans 14 residues. CDR3 in amino acids: CASSRAAFSYEQYF. In DNA form, the CDR3 reads TGCGCCAGCAGCCGGGCGGCCTTCTCCTACGAGCAGTACTTC.

In its sample, this clonotype was seen many times. The chain couples TRBV4-3 to TRBJ2-5, with unresolved D. The CDR3 length is 15 residues. CDR1 and CDR2 (germline): LGHNA, YSLEER. The V end lost 0 bases, the J end lost 1 base, and 9 bases lay between the germline ends. Here the CDR3 reads CASSQDRALQETQYF. The DNA of the CDR3 is TGCGCCAGCAGCCAAGATAGGGCTCTCCAAGAGACCCAGTACTTC.

The chain recombines TRBV6-2 or TRBV6-3 with TRBJ2-1; 11 bases are shared with TRBD2. CDR1 and CDR2 from the germline V gene are MNHEY and SVGEGT. Trimming took 2 bases from V and 12 from J; bases not matched to a gene: 9. This CDR3 spans 15 amino acids. The CDR3 protein is CASSYSLAGGVGQFF. CDR3 nucleotide sequence: TGTGCCAGCAGTTACAGTCTAGCGGGAGGAGTAGGGCAGTTCTTC.

Comments on this clonotype: A much larger clone lies a single base off, so this may be a read error. The chain carries TRBV7-8 and TRBJ2-4; D unclear. CDR1 is SGHVS and CDR2 is FQNEAQ in the germline V gene. V was shortened by 4 bases and J by 3 bases, with 10 bases between the two germline ends. The CDR3 consists of 14 residues. This chain's CDR3 is CASSWSQNKNIQYF. Written as DNA, the CDR3 is TGTGCCAGCAGCTGGTCCCAGAACAAAAACATTCAGTACTTC.

This clonotype has more than one count but fewer than ten. J is TRBJ2-2 and V is TRBV9, with D possibly matching TRBD1 (6 bases). This CDR3 has 16 residues. Trimming removed 3 bases at V and 0 bases at J, with 12 bases between. Germline CDR1 reads SGDLS; CDR2 reads YYNGEE. The CDR3 sequence is CASSAQGRANTGELFF. For the CDR3, the DNA is TGTGCCAGCAGCGCTCAGGGGAGAGCGAACACCGGGGAGCTGTTTTTT.

This clonotype appeared a few times. This chain connects TRBV15 to TRBJ2-1; D remains ambiguous. CDR3 size: 15 residues. CDR1 and CDR2 from the germline V gene are LNHNV and YYDKDF (reference sequence). Trimming cost V 0 bases and J 3 bases, with 9 bases left between them. The CDR3 here is CATSRDLDHYNEQFF. The CDR3 region has the DNA TGTGCCACCAGCAGAGATCTGGACCACTACAATGAGCAGTTCTTC.

The rearrangement links TRBV7-2 to TRBJ1-6; no clear D. The CDR3 has 16 residues. Deletions cut 5 bases from V and 4 bases from J, with 15 bases between. CDR1 is SGHTA and CDR2 is FQGNSA in the germline V gene. CDR3 region: CASSTNTPGYNSPLHF. As DNA, the CDR3 is TGTGCCAGCAGCACTAATACGCCAGGATATAATTCACCCCTCCACTTT.

This sequence joins TRBV20-1 and TRBJ1-1; 8 positions agree with TRBD1. There are 18 residues in the CDR3. The ends lost 1 base at V and 5 bases at J; junction bases unmatched: 18. Germline V gene data show CDR1 as DFQATT and CDR2 as SNEGSKA (reference sequence). This CDR3 is CSARGATGSGGGRTEAFF. CDR3 nucleotides: TGCAGTGCTAGAGGAGCGACTGGTTCAGGGGGCGGACGGACTGAAGCTTTCTTT.

This clonotype has more than one count but fewer than ten. This sequence joins TRBV9 and TRBJ2-1; 9 bases map to TRBD2. The germline V gene encodes CDR1 SGDLS and CDR2 YYNGEE. The CDR3 length is 20 residues. The V and J ends lost 4 bases and 0 bases, in that order; junction bases with no gene match: 17. The CDR3 DNA reads as TGTGCCAGCAGCAGAACCCGTAGCGGGAGAGGGGCCAACTCCTACAATGAGCAGTTCTTC. Translation gives CASSRTRSGRGANSYNEQFF.

V gene TRBV29-1 combines with J gene TRBJ2-6; D ambiguous. The CDR3 is made up of 13 amino acids. The ends were cut back, 4 bases at V and 0 bases at J, with 4 bases in the middle. Germline assignment: CDR1 SQVTM and CDR2 ANQGSEA. The CDR3 reads CSVGVSGANVLTF. The CDR3 DNA reads as TGCAGCGTTGGTGTCTCTGGGGCCAACGTCCTGACTTTC.

This clonotype occurred many times. This chain connects TRBV6-2 or TRBV6-3 to TRBJ1-6; D is perhaps TRBD1 (5 bases). V was pared by 11 bases and J by 6 bases, with 17 bases between. Looked up from germline, CDR1 is MNHEY and CDR2 is SVGEGT. CDR3 length: 14 residues. For the CDR3, the DNA is TGTGCCGGACATTTAGGACGGGGTAATTCACCCCTCCACTTT. Translated, it gives CAGHLGRGNSPLHF.